This TCR beta chain was found in a study of shared clonotypes between healthy human individuals. The protocol was immunoSEQ multiplex PCR, while the TCRdb copy is restricted to in-frame clones and leaves out a portion. The sample has more than 850,000 clones; 70% to 80% are singletons. Germline loops: CDR1 SGHDN, CDR2 FVKESK. This CDR3 is built from 13 residues. Between the trimmed V and J ends, which lost 5 bases and 6 bases, there was a span of 14 bases. This clone was counted only a few times. The target antigen is unknown. Findings and caveats of the study: When compared with the clonotypes that were shared by all four sorted-subset donors, the non-shared clonotypes turned out to have lower generation probabilities.

The sequence was obtained from a young man in good health. Some clones in this sample may be carry-over from other donors' samples. The genes are TRBV14 and TRBJ2-7; D could derive from TRBD1 or TRBD2 (5 bases each). The source material was memory CD4+ T cells from PBMCs. Subset here: CD45RA-negative fraction. The CDR3 region is CASSRTRGSEQYF. The CDR3 DNA follows: TGTGCCAGCAGCAGAACGAGGGGAAGCGAGCAGTACTTC.